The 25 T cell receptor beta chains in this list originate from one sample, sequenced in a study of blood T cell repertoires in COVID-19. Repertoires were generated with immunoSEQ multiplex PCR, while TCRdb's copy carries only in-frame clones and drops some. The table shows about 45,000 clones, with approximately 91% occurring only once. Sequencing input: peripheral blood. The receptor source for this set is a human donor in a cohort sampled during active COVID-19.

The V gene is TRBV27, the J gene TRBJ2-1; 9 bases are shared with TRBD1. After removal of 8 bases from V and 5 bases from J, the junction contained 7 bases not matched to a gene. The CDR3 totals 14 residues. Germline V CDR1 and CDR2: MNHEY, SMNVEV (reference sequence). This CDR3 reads CASRDREAHNEQFF. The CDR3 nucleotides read TGTGCCAGCCGGGACAGGGAAGCACACAATGAGCAGTTCTTC.

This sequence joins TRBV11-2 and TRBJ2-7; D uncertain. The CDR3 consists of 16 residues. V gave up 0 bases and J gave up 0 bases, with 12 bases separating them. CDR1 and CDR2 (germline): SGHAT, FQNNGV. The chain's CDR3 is CASSLEYSPSSYEQYF. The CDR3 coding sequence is TGTGCCAGCAGCTTAGAGTACTCTCCGAGCTCCTACGAGCAGTACTTC.

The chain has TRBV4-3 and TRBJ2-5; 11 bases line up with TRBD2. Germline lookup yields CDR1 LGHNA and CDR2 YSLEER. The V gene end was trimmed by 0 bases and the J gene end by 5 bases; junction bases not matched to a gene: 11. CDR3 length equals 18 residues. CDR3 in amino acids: CASSQDGIAGGPWETQYF. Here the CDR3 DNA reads TGCGCCAGCAGCCAAGATGGGATAGCGGGAGGGCCGTGGGAGACCCAGTACTTC.

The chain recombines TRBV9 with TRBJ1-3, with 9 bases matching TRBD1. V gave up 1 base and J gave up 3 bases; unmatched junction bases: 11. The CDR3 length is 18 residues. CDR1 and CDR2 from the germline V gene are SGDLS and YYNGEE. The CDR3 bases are TGTGCCAGCAGCGTAAAGAACAGGGGGCCAAGAGTTGGAAACACCATATATTTT. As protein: CASSVKNRGPRVGNTIYF.

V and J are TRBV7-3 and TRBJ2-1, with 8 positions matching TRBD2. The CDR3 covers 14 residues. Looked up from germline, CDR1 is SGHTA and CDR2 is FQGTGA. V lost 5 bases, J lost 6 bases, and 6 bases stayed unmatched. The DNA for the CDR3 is TGTGCCAGCAGCGATCGGACTAGCAGCAATGAGCAGTTCTTC. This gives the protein CASSDRTSSNEQFF.

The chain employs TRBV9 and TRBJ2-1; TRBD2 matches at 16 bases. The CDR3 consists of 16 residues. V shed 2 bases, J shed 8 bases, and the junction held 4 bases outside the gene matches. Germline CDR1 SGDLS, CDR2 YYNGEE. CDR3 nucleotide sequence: TGTGCCAGCAGCGTGACCGGGACTAGCGGGAGGGATGAGCAGTTCTTC. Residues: CASSVTGTSGRDEQFF.

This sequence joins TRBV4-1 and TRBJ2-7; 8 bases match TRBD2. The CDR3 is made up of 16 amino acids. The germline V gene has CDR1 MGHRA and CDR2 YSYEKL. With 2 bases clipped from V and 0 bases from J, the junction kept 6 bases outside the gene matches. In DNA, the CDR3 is TGCGCCAGCAGCCAACAAGCGGGGGCCAACTCCTACGAGCAGTACTTC. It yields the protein CASSQQAGANSYEQYF.

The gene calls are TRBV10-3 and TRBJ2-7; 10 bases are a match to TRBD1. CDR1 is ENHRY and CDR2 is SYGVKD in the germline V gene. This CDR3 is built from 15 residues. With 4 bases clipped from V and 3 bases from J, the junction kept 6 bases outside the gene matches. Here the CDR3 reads CAISGGQGSNYEQYF. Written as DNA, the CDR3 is TGTGCCATCAGTGGGGGACAGGGGAGTAACTACGAGCAGTACTTC.

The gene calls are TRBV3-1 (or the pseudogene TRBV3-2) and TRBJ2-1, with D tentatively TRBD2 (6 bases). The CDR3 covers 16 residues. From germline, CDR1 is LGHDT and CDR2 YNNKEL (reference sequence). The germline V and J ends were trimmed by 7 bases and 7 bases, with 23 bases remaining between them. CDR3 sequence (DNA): TGTGCCAGCACCCCAATGACCGGGGGAATAGGGAATGAGCAGTTCTTC. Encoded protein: CASTPMTGGIGNEQFF.

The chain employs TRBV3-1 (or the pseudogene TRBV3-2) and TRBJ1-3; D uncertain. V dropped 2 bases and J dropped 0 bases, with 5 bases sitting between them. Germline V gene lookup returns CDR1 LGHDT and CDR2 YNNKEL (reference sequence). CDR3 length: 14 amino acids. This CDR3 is CASSQRSSGNTIYF. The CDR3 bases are TGTGCCAGCAGCCAAAGGAGCTCTGGAAACACCATATATTTT.

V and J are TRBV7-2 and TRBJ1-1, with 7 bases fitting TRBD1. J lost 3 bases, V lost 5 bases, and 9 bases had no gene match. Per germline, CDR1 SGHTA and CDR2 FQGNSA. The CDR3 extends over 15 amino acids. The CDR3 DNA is TGTGCCAGCAGCCTACGGGGACAGTTTGACACTGAAGCTTTCTTT. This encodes CASSLRGQFDTEAFF.

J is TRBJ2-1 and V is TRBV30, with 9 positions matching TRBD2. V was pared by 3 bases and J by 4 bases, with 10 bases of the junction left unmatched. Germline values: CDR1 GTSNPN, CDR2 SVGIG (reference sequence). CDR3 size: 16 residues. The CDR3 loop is CAWRSGSGRTYNEQFF. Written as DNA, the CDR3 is TGTGCCTGGAGATCTGGGAGCGGGAGGACATACAATGAGCAGTTCTTC.

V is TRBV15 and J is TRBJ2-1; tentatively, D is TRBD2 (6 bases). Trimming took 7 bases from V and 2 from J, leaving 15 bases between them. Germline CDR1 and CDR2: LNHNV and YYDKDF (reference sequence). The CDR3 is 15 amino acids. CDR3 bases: TGTGCCACCACGGGGGATATGATACCCTACAATGAGCAGTTCTTC. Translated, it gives CATTGDMIPYNEQFF.

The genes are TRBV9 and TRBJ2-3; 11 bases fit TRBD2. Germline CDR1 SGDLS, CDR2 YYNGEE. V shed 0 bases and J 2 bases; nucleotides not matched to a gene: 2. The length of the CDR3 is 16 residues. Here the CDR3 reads CASSVGLAGPTDTQYF. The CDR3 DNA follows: TGTGCCAGCAGCGTAGGACTAGCGGGGCCCACAGATACGCAGTATTTT.

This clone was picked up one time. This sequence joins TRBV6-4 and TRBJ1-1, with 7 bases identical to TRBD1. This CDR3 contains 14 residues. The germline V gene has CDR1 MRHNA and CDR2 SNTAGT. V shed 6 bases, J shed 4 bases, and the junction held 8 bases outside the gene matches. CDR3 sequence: CASSRDRESTEAFF. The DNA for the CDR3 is TGTGCCAGCAGCCGCGACAGGGAAAGCACTGAAGCTTTCTTT.

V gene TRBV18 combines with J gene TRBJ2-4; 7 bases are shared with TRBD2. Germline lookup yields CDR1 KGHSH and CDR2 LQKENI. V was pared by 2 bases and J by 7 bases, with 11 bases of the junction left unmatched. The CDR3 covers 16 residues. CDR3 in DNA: TGTGCCAGCTCACCAAATGGAGGGACTATCGGGAACATTCAGTACTTC. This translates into CASSPNGGTIGNIQYF.

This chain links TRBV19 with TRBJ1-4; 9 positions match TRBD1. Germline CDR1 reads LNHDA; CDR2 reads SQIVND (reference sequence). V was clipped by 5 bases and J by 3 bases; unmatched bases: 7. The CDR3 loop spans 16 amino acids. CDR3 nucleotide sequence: TGTGCCAGTAGTTTGTTGGACAGGGGAGCTAATGAAAAACTGTTTTTT. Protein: CASSLLDRGANEKLFF.

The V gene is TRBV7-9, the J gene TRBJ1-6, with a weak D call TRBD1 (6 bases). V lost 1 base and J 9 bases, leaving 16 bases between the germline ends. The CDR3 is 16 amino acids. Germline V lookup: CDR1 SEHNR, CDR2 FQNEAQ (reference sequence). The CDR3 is CASSLVYGTLPSPLHF. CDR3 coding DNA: TGTGCCAGCAGCTTAGTCTATGGGACACTCCCTTCACCCCTCCACTTT.

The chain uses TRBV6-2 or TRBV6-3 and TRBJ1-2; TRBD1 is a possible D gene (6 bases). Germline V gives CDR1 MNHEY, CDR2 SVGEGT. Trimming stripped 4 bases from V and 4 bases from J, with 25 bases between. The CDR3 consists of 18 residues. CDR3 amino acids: CASSSFSRSRGRVYGYTF. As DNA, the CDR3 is TGTGCCAGCAGTTCATTTTCAAGGTCCAGGGGCAGAGTCTATGGCTACACCTTC.

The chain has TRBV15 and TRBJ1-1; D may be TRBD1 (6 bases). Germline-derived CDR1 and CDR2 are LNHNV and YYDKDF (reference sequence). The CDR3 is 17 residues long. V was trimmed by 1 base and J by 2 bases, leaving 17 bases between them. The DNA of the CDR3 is TGTGCCACCAGCAGAGCCAGGGGACGAGGAGGTAACACTGAAGCTTTCTTT. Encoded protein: CATSRARGRGGNTEAFF.

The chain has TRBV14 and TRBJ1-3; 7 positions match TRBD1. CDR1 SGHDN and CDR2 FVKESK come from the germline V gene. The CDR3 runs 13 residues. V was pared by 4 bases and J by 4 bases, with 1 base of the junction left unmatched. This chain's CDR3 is CASSPGQGNTIYF. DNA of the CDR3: TGTGCCAGCAGCCCGGGACAGGGAAACACCATATATTTT.

The CDR3 is CASSFWSTGANVLTF. The CDR3 nucleotides are TGTGCCAGCAGCTTCTGGTCTACTGGGGCCAACGTCCTGACTTTC. The chain is built from TRBV5-6 and TRBJ2-6; D remains unclear. This CDR3 is 15 amino acids long. V lost 2 bases, J lost 2 bases, and 8 bases lay in between. Germline CDR1 is SGHDT and CDR2 is YYEEEE. Complete variable domain (other parts from reference TRBV5-6 and TRBJ2-6): DAGVTQSPTHLIKTRGQQVTLRCSPKSGHDTVSWYQQALGQGPQFIFQYYEEEERQRGNFPDRFSGHQFPNYSSELNVNALLLGDSALYLCASSFWSTGANVLTFGAGSRLTVL.

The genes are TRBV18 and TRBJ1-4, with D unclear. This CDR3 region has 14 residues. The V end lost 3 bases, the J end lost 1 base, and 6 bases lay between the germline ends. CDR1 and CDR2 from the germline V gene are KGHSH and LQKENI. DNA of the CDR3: TGTGCCAGCTCACCGAGGCAAACTAATGAAAAACTGTTTTTT. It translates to CASSPRQTNEKLFF.

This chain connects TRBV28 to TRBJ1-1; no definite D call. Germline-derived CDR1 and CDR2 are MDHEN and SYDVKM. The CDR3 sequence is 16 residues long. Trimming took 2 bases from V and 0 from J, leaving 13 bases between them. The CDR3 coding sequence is TGTGCCAGCAGTTTACTGGTCGAGAAGATGAACACTGAAGCTTTCTTT. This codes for CASSLLVEKMNTEAFF.

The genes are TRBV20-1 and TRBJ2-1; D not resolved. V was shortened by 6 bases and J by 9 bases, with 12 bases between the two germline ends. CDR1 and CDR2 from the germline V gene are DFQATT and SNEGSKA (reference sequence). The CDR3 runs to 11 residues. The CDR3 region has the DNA TGCAGTGCCCGCGTGGTCCCTGAGCAGTTCTTC. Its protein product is CSARVVPEQFF.